The clone carrying this T cell receptor beta chain was picked up a small number of times. Its antigen remains unidentified. Germline V lookup: CDR1 MGHRA, CDR2 YSYEKL. The CDR3 is 15 residues long. The V end lost 2 bases, the J end lost 8 bases, and 18 bases lay between the germline ends. The data stem from a study of vaccination effects on CD4 cells after COVID-19. Findings and caveats of the study: Marked clonal contraction was seen late after vaccination (in both infection- and vaccine-induced clones).

Sequencing in the ViraFEST assay came after antigen-specific CD4+ T cells had been expanded with viral peptide pools, which were used to stimulate PBMC. Having been cultured for less than 12 days, the cells underwent CD4+ T cell isolation. Everyone in the study got two shots of either the BNT162b2 or mRNA-1273 vaccine. Profiled with immunoSEQ multiplex PCR; TCRdb holds only in-frame clones, not every one. The sample consists of under 50,000 clones, approximately 82% of them appearing once. V is TRBV4-1 and J is TRBJ1-2; the D gene is possibly TRBD1 (5 bases). The origin of this receptor is a human donor who received a COVID-19 vaccine. Some clones in this sample may be carry-over from other donors' samples. The starting material was CD4+ T cells from PBMCs cultured with HCoV-NL63 spike peptides, obtained after COVID-19 vaccination. DNA of the CDR3: TGCGCCAGCAGCCAAACGTCGACAGTTCTCGGGGGCTACACCTTC. It translates to CASSQTSTVLGGYTF.